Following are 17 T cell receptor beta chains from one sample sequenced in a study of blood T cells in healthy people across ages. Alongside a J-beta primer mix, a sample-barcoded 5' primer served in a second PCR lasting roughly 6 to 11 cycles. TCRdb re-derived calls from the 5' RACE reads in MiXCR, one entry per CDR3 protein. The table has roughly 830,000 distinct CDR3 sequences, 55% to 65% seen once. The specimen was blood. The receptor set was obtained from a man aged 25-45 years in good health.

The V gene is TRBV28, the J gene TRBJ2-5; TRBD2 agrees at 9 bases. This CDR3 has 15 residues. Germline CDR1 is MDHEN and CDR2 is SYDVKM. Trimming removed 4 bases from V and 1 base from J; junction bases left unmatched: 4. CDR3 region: CASSSAGGGQETQYF. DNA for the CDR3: TGTGCCAGCAGTTCAGCGGGAGGAGGCCAAGAGACCCAGTACTTC.

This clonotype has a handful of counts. CDR3 amino acids: CASSLGGSSTSPYEQYF. CDR3 nucleotide sequence: TGTGCCAGCAGCTTAGGGGGGTCAAGTACCTCGCCCTACGAGCAGTACTTC. The chain has TRBV7-6 and TRBJ2-7, with D perhaps matching TRBD1 or TRBD2 (5 bases each). The ends were cut back, 1 base at V and 2 bases at J, with 18 bases in the middle. This CDR3 comprises 17 residues. CDR1 SGHVS and CDR2 FNYEAQ come from the germline V gene. Complete variable domain (other parts from reference TRBV7-6 and TRBJ2-7): GAGVSQSPRYKVTKRGQDVALRCDPISGHVSLYWYRQALGQGPEFLTYFNYEAQQDKSGLPNDRFSAERPEGSISTLTIQRTEQRDSAMYRCASSLGGSSTSPYEQYFGPGTRLTVT.

The DNA of the CDR3 is TGTGCCAGCAGCCGGGGATCAATGAGCGACACCTTC. It specifies CASSRGSMSDTF. This sequence joins TRBV5-4 and TRBJ1-2; D uncertain. Looked up from germline, CDR1 is SGHNT and CDR2 is YYREEE (reference sequence). Trimming took off 4 bases at V and 12 bases at J, with 16 bases between the two ends. The CDR3 has 12 amino acids.

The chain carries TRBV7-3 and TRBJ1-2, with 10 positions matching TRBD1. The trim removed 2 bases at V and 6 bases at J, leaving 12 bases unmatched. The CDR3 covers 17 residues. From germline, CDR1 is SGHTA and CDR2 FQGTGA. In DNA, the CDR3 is TGTGCCAGCAGCTTATACCACCTGACAGGGGGCTCAGATGGCTACACCTTC. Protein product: CASSLYHLTGGSDGYTF.

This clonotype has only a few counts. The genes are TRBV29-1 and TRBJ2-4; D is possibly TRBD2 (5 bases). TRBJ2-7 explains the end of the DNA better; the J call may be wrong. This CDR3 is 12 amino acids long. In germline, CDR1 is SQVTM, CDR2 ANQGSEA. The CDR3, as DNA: TGCAGCGTTGCGAGCGGAGCCTACGAGCAGTACTTC. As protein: CSVASGAYEQYF.

CDR3 sequence: CSVLTSGRPPSTDTQYF. The DNA of the CDR3 is TGCAGCGTTTTGACTAGCGGGAGACCACCTAGCACAGATACGCAGTATTTT. This chain connects TRBV29-1 to TRBJ2-3; 12 bases agree with TRBD2. The CDR3 length is 17 residues. The germline gives CDR1 SQVTM, CDR2 ANQGSEA. Losses at the gene ends were 5 bases for V and 0 bases for J; bases not matched to a gene: 9.

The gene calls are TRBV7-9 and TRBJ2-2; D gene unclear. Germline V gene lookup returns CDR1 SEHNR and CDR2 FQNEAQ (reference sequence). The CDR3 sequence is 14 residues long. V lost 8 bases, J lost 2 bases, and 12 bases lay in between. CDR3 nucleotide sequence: TGTGCCAGCCACCGGGTCACTAACACCGGGGAGCTGTTTTTT. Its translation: CASHRVTNTGELFF.

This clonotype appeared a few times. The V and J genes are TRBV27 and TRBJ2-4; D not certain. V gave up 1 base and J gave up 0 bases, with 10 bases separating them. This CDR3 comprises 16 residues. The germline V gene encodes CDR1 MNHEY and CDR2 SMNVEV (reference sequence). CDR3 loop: CASSLYWELAKNIQYF. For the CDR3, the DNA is TGTGCCAGCAGTTTATACTGGGAATTAGCCAAAAACATTCAGTACTTC.

The CDR3 here is CSASTTAAYEQYF. DNA for the CDR3: TGCAGTGCTAGTACTACAGCAGCTTACGAGCAGTACTTC. V gene TRBV20-1 combines with J gene TRBJ2-7; D is uncertain. V was pared by 3 bases and J by 4 bases, with 13 bases between. The CDR3 is made up of 13 amino acids. CDR1 is DFQATT, CDR2 SNEGSKA, per germline (reference sequence).

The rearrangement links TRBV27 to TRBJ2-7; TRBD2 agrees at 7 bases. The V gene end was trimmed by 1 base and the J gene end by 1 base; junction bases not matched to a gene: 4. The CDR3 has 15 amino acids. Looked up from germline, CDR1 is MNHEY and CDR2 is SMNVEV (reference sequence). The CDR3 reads CASSLLSRGSYEQYF. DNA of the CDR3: TGTGCCAGCAGTTTATTGTCGCGGGGGTCCTACGAGCAGTACTTC.

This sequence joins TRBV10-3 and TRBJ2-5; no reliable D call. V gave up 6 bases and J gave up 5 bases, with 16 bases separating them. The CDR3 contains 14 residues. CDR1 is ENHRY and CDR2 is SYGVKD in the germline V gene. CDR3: CAIRPSSSGETQYF. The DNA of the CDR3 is TGTGCCATCAGGCCGAGTAGCAGTGGGGAGACCCAGTACTTC.

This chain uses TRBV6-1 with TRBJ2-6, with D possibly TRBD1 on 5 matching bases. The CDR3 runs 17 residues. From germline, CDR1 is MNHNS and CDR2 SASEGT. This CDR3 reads CTIGIGQGSSGANVLTF. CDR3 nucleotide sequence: TGTACCATCGGAATAGGTCAGGGCAGCTCTGGGGCCAACGTCCTGACTTTC.

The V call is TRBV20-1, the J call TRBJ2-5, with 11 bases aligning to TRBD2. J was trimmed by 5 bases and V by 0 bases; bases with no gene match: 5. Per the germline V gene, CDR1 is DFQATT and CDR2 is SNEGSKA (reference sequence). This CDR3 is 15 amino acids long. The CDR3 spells CSARDWASGGETQYF. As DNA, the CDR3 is TGCAGTGCTAGAGATTGGGCTAGCGGGGGGGAGACCCAGTACTTC.

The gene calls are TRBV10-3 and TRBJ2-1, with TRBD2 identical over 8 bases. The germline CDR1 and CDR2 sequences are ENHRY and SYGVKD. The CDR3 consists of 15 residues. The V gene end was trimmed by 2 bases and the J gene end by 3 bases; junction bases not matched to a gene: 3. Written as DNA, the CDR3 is TGTGCCATCAGTGAGGGCGGGGGGAACTACAATGAGCAGTTCTTC. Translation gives CAISEGGGNYNEQFF.

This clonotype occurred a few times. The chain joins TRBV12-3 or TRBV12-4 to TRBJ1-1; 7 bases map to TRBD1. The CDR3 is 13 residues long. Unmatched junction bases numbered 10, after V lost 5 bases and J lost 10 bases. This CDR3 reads CASSPHREGAAFF. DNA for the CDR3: TGTGCCAGCAGTCCGCACAGAGAGGGGGCAGCTTTCTTT.

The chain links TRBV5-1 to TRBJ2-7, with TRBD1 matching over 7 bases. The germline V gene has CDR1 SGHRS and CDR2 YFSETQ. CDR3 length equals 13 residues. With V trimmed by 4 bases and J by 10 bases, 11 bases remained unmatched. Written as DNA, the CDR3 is TGCGCCAGCAGCGCGACAGGGTACAAGGCCCAGTACTTC. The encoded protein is CASSATGYKAQYF.

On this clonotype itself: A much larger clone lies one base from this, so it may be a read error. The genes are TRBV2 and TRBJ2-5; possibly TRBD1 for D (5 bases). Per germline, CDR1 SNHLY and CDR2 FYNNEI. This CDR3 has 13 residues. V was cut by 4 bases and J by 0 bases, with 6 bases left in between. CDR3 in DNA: TGTGCCAGCAGTGGACAGAACCAAGAGACCCAGTACTTC. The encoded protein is CASSGQNQETQYF.